This TCR beta chain was captured in a study of cytomegalovirus exposure and HLA in healthy donors. The study, taken as a whole, reports: Researchers counted around 160 TCR beta chains as cytomegalovirus-associated.

Germline CDR1 SEHNR, CDR2 FQNEAQ (reference sequence). J was trimmed by 5 bases and V by 4 bases; bases with no gene match: 4. The CDR3 sequence is 14 residues long. The method was immunoSEQ multiplex PCR; TCRdb's version includes in-frame clones alone and lacks a portion of them. The table records hundreds of thousands of clones, around nine tenths of them present only once. Turning to this clone: Its specificity is not known.

The chain recombines TRBV7-9 with TRBJ1-4; 7 nucleotides line up with TRBD1. The sequence was obtained from a woman aged 18-29 years in good health and CMV-seropositive. The material sequenced was PBMCs. CDR3 sequence (DNA): TGTGCCAGCAGCTCGACAGGGCTGAATGAAAAACTGTTTTTT. It encodes CASSSTGLNEKLFF.